This T cell receptor (beta chain) was identified in a study of cytomegalovirus exposure and HLA in healthy donors. Study-level points and caveats: According to a later analysis, most TCR beta chains associated with CMV appeared HLA-restricted. A prior analysis recorded that most TCR beta V segments were productive about 87% or about 30% of the time. The authors enumerated over 150 TCR beta chains as linked to cytomegalovirus.

CDR1 is SGHVS, CDR2 FQNEAQ, per germline. The CDR3 runs 14 residues. V lost 5 bases and J lost 5; bases outside the gene matches: 6. Both 60 Vbeta primers and 13 Jbeta primers went into the PCR. Sequencing used immunoSEQ multiplex PCR; TCRdb keeps in-frame clones, though not all of them. The table has some 180,000 clones, 75% to 80% seen once. To note about this clone: Antigen: not known.

This rearrangement joins TRBV7-8 to TRBJ2-3, with TRBD2 matching 8 bases. Sequencing input: PBMCs. The source is a woman in her twenties or thirties in good health and CMV-seropositive. CDR3 protein: CASSRTSRLDTQYF. The DNA of the CDR3 is TGTGCCAGCAGCCGGACTAGCCGGTTAGATACGCAGTATTTT.